The 25 T cell receptor beta chains given below trace back to one sample, sequenced in a study of vaccination and CD4 T cells after COVID-19. Their antigen targets remain unknown. Documented treatment: roughly 11-day PBMC culture with coronavirus spike peptide pools or control peptides (ViraFEST assay). Cultured CD4+ T cell DNA underwent sequencing with the Oncomine TCR Beta short-read assay. TCRdb re-analysed the PCR reads in MiXCR, keeping a single row per CDR3 protein. The sample carries about 19,000 distinct CDR3 sequences, 30% to 40% recorded once. The sample comprised cultured CD4+ T cells from blood. These receptors were taken from a human donor with COVID-19.

The chain combines TRBV12-3 or TRBV12-4 with TRBJ1-1; D is unclear. The length of the CDR3 is 12 residues. V was clipped by 7 bases and J by 3 bases, with 9 bases between them. The CDR3 region is CASNQRDTEAFF. The CDR3, as DNA: TGTGCCAGCAACCAACGGGACACTGAAGCTTTCTTT.

The chain joins TRBV18 to TRBJ1-2; no clear D. Trimming removed 0 bases from V and 4 bases from J, with 9 bases in between. CDR1 is KGHSH, CDR2 LQKENI, per germline. The CDR3 has 14 residues. For the CDR3, the DNA is TGTGCCAGCTCACCACCGGTAGGGTCCTATGGCTACACCTTC. Amino acids: CASSPPVGSYGYTF.

The chain links TRBV12-3 or TRBV12-4 to TRBJ2-2; TRBD1 might be the D (5 bases). The germline V and J ends were trimmed by 1 base and 5 bases, with 11 bases remaining between them. This CDR3 has 15 residues. CDR3 amino acids: CASSLVGLGTGELFF. The CDR3 DNA is TGTGCCAGCAGTTTAGTGGGGCTAGGGACCGGGGAGCTGTTTTTT.

V usage is TRBV18 and J usage is TRBJ2-3, with D tentatively TRBD2 (7 bases). Germline CDR1 and CDR2: KGHSH and LQKENI. V gave up 3 bases and J gave up 3 bases, with 16 bases separating them. The CDR3 is 16 residues long. Written as DNA, the CDR3 is TGTGCCAGCTCACCGATGATAGGGGGGGCGACAGATACGCAGTATTTT. Translation gives CASSPMIGGATDTQYF.

There are a few counts of this clonotype. The chain joins TRBV10-1 to TRBJ1-5; perhaps TRBD1 as D (5 bases). The CDR3 covers 15 residues. V gave up 7 bases and J gave up 2 bases, with 15 bases separating them. The V gene's germline CDR1 is WNHNN and CDR2 SYGVQD (reference sequence). The CDR3 protein is CASTGGTSGNQPQHF. CDR3 bases: TGCGCCAGCACCGGGGGGACCTCGGGCAATCAGCCCCAGCATTTT.

The V gene is TRBV9, the J gene TRBJ1-6; perhaps TRBD1 as D (6 bases). Trimming took off 4 bases at V and 0 bases at J, with 8 bases between the two ends. CDR3 length: 15 amino acids. Germline CDR1 is SGDLS and CDR2 is YYNGEE. The CDR3 DNA sequence: TGTGCCAGCAGCTTAGGGGGCTCCTATAATTCACCCCTCCACTTT. Translating gives CASSLGGSYNSPLHF.

This clonotype was seen only once. V is TRBV20-1 and J is TRBJ2-7, with D maybe TRBD2 (5 bases). This CDR3 is built from 19 residues. Trimming shortened V by 1 base and J by 0 bases, and 25 bases separated the two germline ends. Germline CDR1 reads DFQATT; CDR2 reads SNEGSKA (reference sequence). CDR3 nucleotide sequence: TGCAGTGCTAGAGCCACCCTCGGCGGTCGGGGAATAAGCTCCTACGAGCAGTACTTC. Protein: CSARATLGGRGISSYEQYF.

This clonotype appeared a few times. The J gene is TRBJ1-2, the V gene TRBV20-1; no clear D. Trimming left V 6 bases short and J 0 bases short, with 8 bases between. This CDR3 is 12 amino acids long. Germline V lookup: CDR1 DFQATT, CDR2 SNEGSKA (reference sequence). CDR3 DNA sequence: TGCAGTGCCGCAAGAACTAACTATGGCTACACCTTC. The encoded protein is CSAARTNYGYTF.

The chain recombines TRBV6-4 with TRBJ1-1; TRBD1 matches 7 bases. Losses at the gene ends were 2 bases for V and 3 bases for J; bases not matched to a gene: 3. The germline gives CDR1 MRHNA, CDR2 SNTAGT. The CDR3 length is 14 residues. The CDR3 coding sequence is TGTGCCAGCAGTGACCGGCAGGGGGACACTGAAGCTTTCTTT. Translating it yields CASSDRQGDTEAFF.

This clonotype was seen a handful of times. V gene TRBV19 combines with J gene TRBJ1-6; D gene uncertain. CDR3 length: 17 amino acids. V was clipped by 3 bases and J by 8 bases, with 20 bases between them. Germline V lookup: CDR1 LNHDA, CDR2 SQIVND (reference sequence). The CDR3 DNA reads as TGTGCCAGTAGTATGGGTGGAGTGGGGAGGCACTATTCACCCCTCCACTTT. Amino acid sequence: CASSMGGVGRHYSPLHF.

This clonotype was counted between two and nine times. The V and J genes are TRBV7-9 and TRBJ2-5; 9 positions match TRBD1. The CDR3 sequence is 16 residues long. The V gene end was trimmed by 0 bases and the J gene end by 3 bases; junction bases not matched to a gene: 5. Germline V gene data show CDR1 as SEHNR and CDR2 as FQNEAQ (reference sequence). The CDR3 region is CASSLARDRAKETQYF. CDR3 coding DNA: TGTGCCAGCAGCTTAGCGCGGGACAGGGCCAAAGAGACCCAGTACTTC.

The chain has TRBV6-4 and TRBJ1-2; D gene uncertain. Germline CDR1 is MRHNA and CDR2 is SNTAGT. The V and J ends lost 2 bases and 2 bases respectively, with 6 bases between them. CDR3 length equals 13 residues. Written as DNA, the CDR3 is TGTGCCAGCAGTGACGGCCAGAACTATGGCTACACCTTC. This encodes CASSDGQNYGYTF.

V is TRBV21-1 and J is TRBJ2-5; the DNA was not used to check the table's D call, TRBD1. TRBV21-1 corresponds to a pseudogene. The CDR3 length is 14 residues. The CDR3 bases are TGTGCCAGCAGCAATGACAGGCCCCGGGAGACCCAGTACTTC. Encoded protein: CASSNDRPRETQYF.

This clonotype came up a few times. The chain joins TRBV29-1 to TRBJ1-5; D call uncertain. The CDR3 is 12 amino acids. V lost 4 bases, J lost 9 bases, and 13 bases lay in between. Germline V gives CDR1 SQVTM, CDR2 ANQGSEA. Here the CDR3 reads CSVAVGIGPQHF. The DNA for the CDR3 is TGCAGCGTTGCTGTCGGGATTGGGCCCCAGCATTTT. Using reference TRBV29-1 and TRBJ1-5 for the parts outside the CDR3, the full variable domain is SAVISQKPSRDICQRGTSLTIQCQVDSQVTMMFWYRQQPGQSLTLIATANQGSEATYESGFVIDKFPISRPNLTFSTLTVSNMSPEDSSIYLCSVAVGIGPQHFGDGTRLSIL.

The CDR3 nucleotides are TGTGCCAGCAGCGTCGCTAGCGGGGGGCTCACCTTCACAGATACGCAGTATTTT. Translation gives CASSVASGGLTFTDTQYF. This sequence joins TRBV9 and TRBJ2-3; 11 positions match TRBD2. Germline CDR1 SGDLS, CDR2 YYNGEE. Losses at the gene ends were 2 bases for V and 2 bases for J; bases not matched to a gene: 10. This CDR3 has 18 residues.

The table lists this clonotype with a few counts. CDR3 DNA sequence: TGTGCCTGGAGTGTATTCAGTGCGGGAGACTATGGCTACACCTTC. Its protein product is CAWSVFSAGDYGYTF. V is TRBV30 and J is TRBJ1-2; D remains ambiguous. This CDR3 has 15 amino acids. Trimming removed 0 bases at V and 3 bases at J, with 14 bases between. CDR1 and CDR2 from the germline V gene are GTSNPN and SVGIG (reference sequence).

This clonotype turned up a few times. The chain combines TRBV6-2 or TRBV6-3 with TRBJ1-1, with no clear D. V lost 8 bases, J lost 11 bases, and 18 bases lay in between. CDR1 and CDR2 (germline): MNHEY, SVGEGT. This CDR3 region has 12 residues. CDR3 in DNA: TGTGCCAGCCCCCATTCTGAGAGTAGTGCTTTCTTT. It translates to CASPHSESSAFF.

This clonotype was seen a handful of times. CDR3 region: CASGKTGTGGLIQYF. As DNA, the CDR3 is TGTGCCAGCGGTAAGACCGGGACAGGTGGTCTCATTCAGTACTTC. V gene TRBV6-1 combines with J gene TRBJ2-4, with TRBD1 identical over 8 bases. The CDR3 contains 15 residues. Germline V gives CDR1 MNHNS, CDR2 SASEGT. V trimming: 8 bases; J trimming: 9 bases; junction bases outside the gene matches: 15.

V gene TRBV5-6 combines with J gene TRBJ1-1; D uncertain. V lost 4 bases and J 1 base, leaving 14 bases between the germline ends. The CDR3 is made up of 15 amino acids. Germline CDR1 SGHDT, CDR2 YYEEEE. The CDR3 here is CASSPDRGRNTEAFF. The CDR3 DNA reads TGTGCCAGCAGCCCCGATCGTGGGAGGAACACTGAAGCTTTCTTT.

The V call is TRBV28, the J call TRBJ1-6, with TRBD1 matching 11 bases. Germline V gene sequence: CDR1 MDHEN, CDR2 SYDVKM. This CDR3 spans 17 amino acids. Trimming removed 6 bases from V and 2 bases from J; junction bases left unmatched: 6. The CDR3 loop is CASSPGQGGAYNSPLHF. CDR3 DNA sequence: TGTGCCAGCAGCCCGGGACAGGGGGGCGCCTATAATTCACCCCTCCACTTT.

V is TRBV7-2 and J is TRBJ2-3, with 10 bases aligning to TRBD2. V was pared by 2 bases and J by 2 bases, with 10 bases of the junction left unmatched. Germline CDR1 is SGHTA and CDR2 is FQGNSA. The length of the CDR3 is 18 residues. CDR3 residues: CASSLSGSSGGFTDTQYF. DNA of the CDR3: TGTGCCAGCAGCTTAAGTGGATCTAGCGGGGGATTCACAGATACGCAGTATTTT.

This rearrangement joins TRBV7-2 to TRBJ2-3; 9 nucleotides align to TRBD2. The germline V gene has CDR1 SGHTA and CDR2 FQGNSA. CDR3 length: 19 amino acids. After removal of 1 base from V and 2 bases from J, the junction contained 13 bases not matched to a gene. The CDR3 loop reads CASSLVARQRGVLTDTQYF. For the CDR3, the DNA is TGTGCCAGCAGCTTAGTGGCTCGCCAGCGGGGGGTTCTCACAGATACGCAGTATTTT.

This clonotype showed up just a few times. This sequence joins TRBV19 and TRBJ1-1; 12 positions match TRBD1. Germline V CDR1 and CDR2: LNHDA, SQIVND (reference sequence). Unmatched junction bases numbered 7, after V lost 4 bases and J lost 4 bases. This CDR3 contains 16 residues. CDR3 sequence: CASSNRDRGRGTEAFF. As DNA, the CDR3 is TGTGCCAGTAGTAACCGGGACAGGGGGCGCGGCACTGAAGCTTTCTTT.

This clonotype was seen a handful of times. The V and J genes are TRBV5-4 and TRBJ2-1; 8 nucleotides match TRBD2. Germline trimming cut 1 base from V and 6 bases from J; bases unmatched to any gene: 6. The V gene's germline CDR1 is SGHNT and CDR2 YYREEE (reference sequence). This CDR3 comprises 15 residues. This chain's CDR3 is CASSLRGGVGNEQFF. The CDR3 DNA sequence: TGTGCCAGCAGCTTGCGGGGGGGAGTAGGCAATGAGCAGTTCTTC.

CDR3 region: CASSQVVSRRSNQPQHF. The CDR3 nucleotides read TGCGCCAGCAGCCAAGTGGTTTCGAGGCGAAGCAATCAGCCCCAGCATTTT. This chain connects TRBV4-1 to TRBJ1-5, with D unclear. From germline, CDR1 is MGHRA and CDR2 YSYEKL. The CDR3 is 17 residues long. The germline V and J ends were trimmed by 1 base and 1 base, with 14 bases remaining between them.